These T cell receptor beta chains were read from a single sample in a study of T cell repertoires in cytomegalovirus infection. No antigen has been assigned to these receptors. TCRdb re-derived calls from the reads in MiXCR, one entry per CDR3 protein. The table lists hundreds of thousands of distinct CDR3 sequences, around 32% of them singletons. The sequences come from cultured PBMCs, collected from culture after CMV antigen stimulation. These receptors were taken from a human donor in good health (CMV status not recorded). Some clones in this sample may be carry-over from other donors' samples. CDR3s include the opening cysteine and the closing phenylalanine or tryptophan. D genes are given only for firm matches.

CDR3 protein: CASRAWTETGELFF; V gene: TRBV10-2; D gene: NA
CDR3 protein: CASSKGTGSGGEQYF; V gene: TRBV6-2/TRBV6-3; D gene: TRBD1
CDR3 protein: CASSSGVDYGYTF; V gene: TRBV6-1; D gene: NA
CDR3 protein: CATSRDWGTSWGYTF; V gene: TRBV15; D gene: NA
CDR3 protein: CASSLGKGTGDYEQYF; V gene: TRBV11-2; D gene: TRBD1
CDR3 protein: CASSLGDRQKLIF; V gene: TRBV11-2; D gene: TRBD1
CDR3 protein: CASSLVGINTDTQYF; V gene: TRBV7-2; D gene: NA
CDR3 protein: CASSLDRSGRDTQYF; V gene: TRBV11-2; D gene: NA
CDR3 protein: CASSPPGGRFYEQYF; V gene: TRBV6-8; D gene: TRBD2
CDR3 protein: CASSALGYEQYF; V gene: TRBV19; D gene: NA
CDR3 protein: CASIRTSGRNQPQHF; V gene: TRBV6-1; D gene: NA
CDR3 protein: CASTVGGAKYNEQFF; V gene: TRBV6-2/TRBV6-3; D gene: NA
CDR3 protein: CASSLGQNTGELFF; V gene: TRBV7-8; D gene: NA
CDR3 protein: CASSGRSYEQYF; V gene: TRBV12-3/TRBV12-4; D gene: NA
CDR3 protein: CASSSGREADTQYF; V gene: TRBV7-9; D gene: TRBD2
CDR3 protein: CAISVSGTGAPSYEQYF; V gene: TRBV10-3; D gene: TRBD1
CDR3 protein: CASSELEEEAFF; V gene: TRBV2; D gene: NA
CDR3 protein: CASSQDPGGSEAFF; V gene: TRBV3-1; D gene: NA
CDR3 protein: CASSQPGQLTYEQYF; V gene: TRBV11-1; D gene: TRBD1
CDR3 protein: CAISPHKGGQDEQFF; V gene: TRBV10-3; D gene: NA
CDR3 protein: CASSPGAMGETQYF; V gene: TRBV4-2; D gene: NA
CDR3 protein: CASSLSSGGDYEQYF; V gene: TRBV6-6; D gene: TRBD2
CDR3 protein: CASTQGSSYEQYF; V gene: TRBV12-3/TRBV12-4; D gene: NA
CDR3 protein: CASSLMGLAGGDTQYF; V gene: TRBV7-8; D gene: TRBD2
CDR3 protein: CASSLILWRDREVEAFF; V gene: TRBV28; D gene: TRBD1
CDR3 protein: CSARGRDSRQDTQYF; V gene: TRBV20-1; D gene: NA
CDR3 protein: CASSFAGGPETQYF; V gene: TRBV7-2; D gene: TRBD2
CDR3 protein: CASSISYLGLANNEQFF; V gene: TRBV19; D gene: NA
CDR3 protein: CASSHRLAGADTQYF; V gene: TRBV7-2; D gene: TRBD2
CDR3 protein: CASSSLGRDNEQFF; V gene: TRBV6-2/TRBV6-3; D gene: NA
CDR3 protein: CASSPTRIQQETQYF; V gene: TRBV7-2; D gene: NA
CDR3 protein: CASRASGGAGDTQYF; V gene: TRBV7-6; D gene: TRBD2
CDR3 protein: CASSLGFFRETQYF; V gene: TRBV7-2; D gene: NA
CDR3 protein: CSASAQTDNEKLFF; V gene: TRBV20-1; D gene: NA
CDR3 protein: CASSLAPAAPQHF; V gene: TRBV28; D gene: NA
CDR3 protein: CATRRGWADTQYF; V gene: TRBV24-1; D gene: TRBD2
CDR3 protein: CASSFQTGDEQYF; V gene: TRBV7-2; D gene: TRBD1
CDR3 protein: CASKSALDGLSGANVLTF; V gene: TRBV19; D gene: NA
CDR3 protein: CASKRRGGFETQYF; V gene: TRBV3-1; D gene: TRBD2
CDR3 protein: CASSYGPGDQETQYF; V gene: TRBV6-2/TRBV6-3; D gene: NA
CDR3 protein: CASSPRGNPRGYTF; V gene: TRBV18; D gene: NA
CDR3 protein: CASSRGWGSGGYTF; V gene: TRBV12-3/TRBV12-4; D gene: NA
CDR3 protein: CASTKARGQGYEQYF; V gene: TRBV7-2; D gene: TRBD1
CDR3 protein: CASSLALVGSADYEQYF; V gene: TRBV7-2; D gene: NA